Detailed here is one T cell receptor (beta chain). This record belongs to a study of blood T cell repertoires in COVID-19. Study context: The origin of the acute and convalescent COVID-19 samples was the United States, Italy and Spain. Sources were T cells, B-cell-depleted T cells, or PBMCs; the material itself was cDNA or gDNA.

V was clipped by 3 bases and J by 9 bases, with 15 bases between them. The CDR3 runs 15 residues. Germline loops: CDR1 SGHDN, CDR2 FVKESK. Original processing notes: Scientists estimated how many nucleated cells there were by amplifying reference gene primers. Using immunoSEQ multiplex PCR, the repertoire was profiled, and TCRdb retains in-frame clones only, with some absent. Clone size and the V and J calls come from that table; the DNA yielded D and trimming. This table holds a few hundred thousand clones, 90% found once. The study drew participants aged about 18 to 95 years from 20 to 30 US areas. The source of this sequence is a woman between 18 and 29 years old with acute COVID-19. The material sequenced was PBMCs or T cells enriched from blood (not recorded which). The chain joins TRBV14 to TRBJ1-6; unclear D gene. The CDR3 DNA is TGTGCCAGCAGCCAGTTTGCGGGGATCAGTTCACCCCTCCACTTT. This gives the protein CASSQFAGISSPLHF.